This T cell receptor (beta chain) was retrieved from a study of T cell responses to AZD1222 COVID-19 vaccine. The study, taken as a whole, reports: Baseline testing showed seropositivity in only 5 or 6 AZD1222 recipients. None of the repertoires were sampled until the peak T cell response had passed. Spike was spanned by vaccine-associated CD4 TCRs, with dominance at 160-218 and 743-854.

Pooling was applied to second doses at about 4 or about 12 weeks. Worth noting for this clone: Its antigen is currently unknown.

The germline V gene has CDR1 LNHDA and CDR2 SQIVND (reference sequence). CDR3 length equals 13 residues. Trimming removed 3 bases from V and 1 base from J, with 6 bases in between. The protocol was immunoSEQ multiplex PCR, while the TCRdb copy is restricted to in-frame clones and leaves out a portion. Found here are 78,000 or so clones, around 80% of them singletons; the top ten hold about 51%. The rearrangement links TRBV19 to TRBJ1-1; no definite D call. The TCR sequence derives from an adult who received the AZD1222 COVID-19 vaccine. The specimen was peripheral blood, collected 28 days after the second AZD1222 dose. DNA for the CDR3: TGTGCCAGTAGTATCTTTTCGAACACTGAAGCTTTCTTT. This encodes CASSIFSNTEAFF.